These 30 T cell receptor beta chains were all obtained from the same sample, sequenced in a study of T-cell memory formation after mild COVID-19. Via MiXCR, TCRdb re-called the 5' RACE reads, giving one row per CDR3 protein. The sample contains around 370,000 distinct CDR3 sequences, under 25% of which appear only once. Sequenced: PBMCs or a T cell subset sorted from them (not recorded which). All receptors derive from an adult woman who had mild COVID-19 (a few samples of this study predate the infection). Cell type and time point are not known.

V usage is TRBV30 and J usage is TRBJ2-1, with D hard to call. The CDR3 is 11 residues long. Deletions cut 4 bases from V and 9 bases from J, with 10 bases between. The germline V gene encodes CDR1 GTSNPN and CDR2 SVGIG (reference sequence). The CDR3: CAWNFAGEQFF. CDR3 sequence (DNA): TGTGCCTGGAATTTTGCTGGTGAGCAGTTCTTC. Filled out from reference TRBV30 and TRBJ2-1, the complete variable domain reads SQTIHQWPATLVQPVGSPLSLECTVEGTSNPNLYWYRQAAGRGLQLLFYSVGIGQISSEVPQNLSASRPQDRQFILSSKKLLLSDSGFYLCAWNFAGEQFFGPGTRLTVL.

This chain joins TRBV7-9 and TRBJ2-3, with unresolved D. The germline V and J ends were trimmed by 5 bases and 2 bases, with 17 bases remaining between them. The CDR3 runs to 16 residues. Germline V gives CDR1 SEHNR, CDR2 FQNEAQ (reference sequence). CDR3 sequence reads: CASSTRSRVPTDTQYF. The CDR3 DNA follows: TGTGCCAGCAGCACCCGATCTAGAGTCCCCACAGATACGCAGTATTTT.

This clonotype showed up just a few times. The chain uses TRBV12-3 or TRBV12-4 and TRBJ1-1, with a weak D call TRBD1 (6 bases). The V gene lost 3 bases and the J gene lost 1 base, with 12 bases spanning the gap. The CDR3 runs to 15 residues. In DNA form, the CDR3 reads TGTGCCAGCAGTTTTCGTAACAGGGCGAACACTGAAGCTTTCTTT. Translation gives CASSFRNRANTEAFF.

This clonotype came up many times. The chain is built from TRBV9 and TRBJ1-5, with D unresolved. This CDR3 is 14 amino acids long. Trimming pared 3 bases from V and 10 bases from J, leaving 17 bases between. Looked up from germline, CDR1 is SGDLS and CDR2 is YYNGEE. The DNA of the CDR3 is TGTGCCAGCAGCGGGGGAGGGCTCTTAAATCCCCAGCATTTT. Translated: CASSGGGLLNPQHF.

V and J are TRBV20-1 and TRBJ1-3, with a weak D call TRBD1 (5 bases). Germline V gene sequence: CDR1 DFQATT, CDR2 SNEGSKA (reference sequence). This CDR3 comprises 11 residues. Here the CDR3 reads CAPARGHTIYF. CDR3 nucleotides: TGCGCTCCGGCAAGGGGACACACCATATATTTT.

The chain links TRBV5-5 to TRBJ2-1; D call uncertain. This CDR3 has 16 amino acids. With 0 bases removed from V and 0 bases from J, the gap between germline ends came to 10 bases. Germline loops: CDR1 SGHKS, CDR2 YYEKEE (reference sequence). CDR3 protein: CASSLAGQSSYNEQFF. CDR3 nucleotides: TGTGCCAGCAGCTTGGCCGGGCAGAGCTCCTACAATGAGCAGTTCTTC.

The table lists this clonotype with a few counts. V is TRBV7-9 and J is TRBJ2-7, with 9 bases aligning to TRBD1. The V gene end was trimmed by 4 bases and the J gene end by 4 bases; junction bases not matched to a gene: 8. This CDR3 contains 15 residues. From germline, CDR1 is SEHNR and CDR2 FQNEAQ (reference sequence). This chain's CDR3 is CASSSSGTGIYEQYF. Written as DNA, the CDR3 is TGTGCCAGCAGCTCCTCCGGGACAGGGATTTACGAGCAGTACTTC.

The sample holds a few counts of this clonotype. This chain uses TRBV24-1 with TRBJ2-7; D perhaps matches TRBD1 (5 bases). V gave up 2 bases and J gave up 0 bases, with 10 bases separating them. This CDR3 contains 15 residues. Germline CDR1 reads KGHDR; CDR2 reads SFDVKD. CDR3 region: CATSDSGHLSYEQYF. CDR3 nucleotide sequence: TGTGCCACCAGTGATTCAGGACACCTCTCCTACGAGCAGTACTTC.

There are a few counts of this clonotype. This sequence joins TRBV7-8 and TRBJ2-7, with D maybe TRBD2 (6 bases). CDR3 length equals 13 residues. V gave up 4 bases and J gave up 4 bases, with 11 bases separating them. The germline CDR1 and CDR2 sequences are SGHVS and FQNEAQ. This CDR3 is CASSYYSGYEQYF. The CDR3, as DNA: TGTGCCAGCAGCTATTATAGCGGATACGAGCAGTACTTC.

As for this clonotype: A read error may account for a junction end that differs from germline. The V call is TRBV7-7, the J call TRBJ2-7; TRBD1 matches at 7 bases. The germline gives CDR1 SSHAT, CDR2 FNYEAQ (reference sequence). The CDR3 is 14 residues long. CDR3 in amino acids: CASSLNTGEYEQYF. The DNA for the CDR3 is TGTGCTAGCAGCTTAAACACAGGGGAATACGAGCAGTACTTC.

This clonotype was detected a few times. This chain uses TRBV6-6 with TRBJ1-4; a weak D match, TRBD1 (6 bases). V was pared by 6 bases and J by 4 bases, with 18 bases between. Germline V CDR1 and CDR2: MNHNY, SVGAGI (reference sequence). The CDR3 length is 16 residues. This CDR3 reads CASRSTRGAVNEKLFF. The CDR3 DNA follows: TGTGCCAGCAGATCCACTCGGGGGGCCGTTAATGAAAAACTGTTTTTT.

In its sample, this clonotype was seen a few times. The chain employs TRBV24-1 and TRBJ2-1, with D unresolved. In germline, CDR1 is KGHDR, CDR2 SFDVKD. The CDR3 totals 12 residues. V lost 4 bases and J 5 bases, leaving 5 bases between the germline ends. In DNA form, the CDR3 reads TGTGCCACCAGTGACTACGACAATGAGCAGTTCTTC. As protein: CATSDYDNEQFF.

In the case of this clonotype: Just one base apart from a much larger clone, this may be a read error. This chain uses TRBV7-8 with TRBJ2-5; 7 nucleotides line up with TRBD2. The V gene end was trimmed by 5 bases and the J gene end by 5 bases; junction bases not matched to a gene: 14. This CDR3 region has 16 residues. The germline CDR1 and CDR2 sequences are SGHVS and FQNEAQ. The CDR3 is CASSVGTIPKGETQYF. Written as DNA, the CDR3 is TGTGCCAGCAGCGTTGGGACTATCCCTAAGGGGGAGACCCAGTACTTC.

This clonotype was seen more than once but under ten times. This chain joins TRBV12-3 or TRBV12-4 and TRBJ2-3; D call uncertain. V was shortened by 3 bases and J by 0 bases, with 7 bases between the two germline ends. The length of the CDR3 is 14 residues. CDR3 DNA sequence: TGTGCCAGCAGTTTTGAAGCTAGCACAGATACGCAGTATTTT. The encoded protein is CASSFEASTDTQYF.

V is TRBV24-1 and J is TRBJ1-6; TRBD1 agrees at 11 bases. With 2 bases clipped from V and 9 bases from J, the junction kept 5 bases outside the gene matches. The CDR3 is made up of 16 amino acids. CDR1 is KGHDR, CDR2 SFDVKD, per germline. The CDR3 nucleotides read TGTGCCACCAGTGATTCCGGACAGGGGGCCTCTTCACCCCTCCACTTT. Its translation: CATSDSGQGASSPLHF.

J is TRBJ2-7 and V is TRBV7-8, with TRBD2 matching over 7 bases. V gave up 5 bases and J gave up 6 bases; unmatched junction bases: 7. The CDR3 is 13 residues long. CDR1 SGHVS and CDR2 FQNEAQ come from the germline V gene. CDR3 sequence reads: CASSISGALEQYF. The CDR3 DNA reads TGTGCCAGCAGCATAAGCGGGGCCCTCGAGCAGTACTTC.

This clonotype was counted at least ten times. The chain recombines TRBV15 with TRBJ2-5; D possibly matches TRBD1 or TRBD2 (5 bases each). The germline gives CDR1 LNHNV, CDR2 YYDKDF (reference sequence). Trimming left V 0 bases short and J 2 bases short, with 10 bases between. The CDR3 sequence is 15 residues long. CDR3 sequence (DNA): TGTGCCACCAGCAGAGATCAGGGACCGCAAGAGACCCAGTACTTC. Translation: CATSRDQGPQETQYF.

The V and J genes are TRBV11-2 and TRBJ2-1, with 7 nucleotides matching TRBD1. J gave up 16 bases and V 4 bases, and 7 bases lay outside the gene matches. Per germline, CDR1 SGHAT and CDR2 FQNNGV. This CDR3 region has 11 residues. CDR3 sequence: CASSSGTARFF. Here the CDR3 DNA reads TGTGCCAGCAGCTCCGGGACAGCCCGTTTCTTC.

This clonotype came up a few times. The chain recombines TRBV19 with TRBJ2-6; D is possibly TRBD1 (6 bases). Trimming removed 6 bases at V and 4 bases at J, with 10 bases between. The CDR3 runs 14 residues. Germline values: CDR1 LNHDA, CDR2 SQIVND (reference sequence). CDR3 residues: CASRQGSGANVLTF. The CDR3 DNA follows: TGTGCCAGTAGACAGGGCTCCGGGGCCAACGTCCTGACTTTC.

The J gene is TRBJ2-7, the V gene TRBV5-1; tentative D call: TRBD1 (6 bases). The CDR3 has 14 residues. V was cut by 4 bases and J by 7 bases, with 18 bases left in between. The germline V gene encodes CDR1 SGHRS and CDR2 YFSETQ. CDR3 bases: TGCGCCAGCAGCATTGACCAGGGGCTGGGGGAGCAGTACTTC. Its protein is CASSIDQGLGEQYF.

V gene TRBV4-3 combines with J gene TRBJ2-7; 7 bases match TRBD1. The V gene end was trimmed by 4 bases and the J gene end by 4 bases; junction bases not matched to a gene: 10. CDR1 is LGHNA, CDR2 YSLEER, per germline. The CDR3 runs to 15 residues. The CDR3 reads CASSRDTGVAYEQYF. DNA of the CDR3: TGCGCCAGCAGCCGAGATACAGGGGTGGCTTACGAGCAGTACTTC.

This chain connects TRBV5-5 to TRBJ2-7; 15 nucleotides line up with TRBD2. This CDR3 has 17 residues. CDR1 and CDR2 (germline): SGHKS, YYEKEE (reference sequence). Trimming cost V 1 base and J 1 base; bases outside gene matches: 3. The CDR3 loop reads CASSLPGLAGGSYEQYF. The CDR3, as DNA: TGTGCCAGCAGCTTGCCCGGACTAGCGGGAGGGTCCTACGAGCAGTACTTC.

This clonotype came up a few times. The J gene is TRBJ2-7, the V gene TRBV29-1; 8 bases agree with TRBD1. Looked up from germline, CDR1 is SQVTM and CDR2 is ANQGSEA. J gave up 3 bases and V 4 bases, and 5 bases lay outside the gene matches. The CDR3 covers 13 residues. The CDR3 loop is CSVGGQVNYEQYF. CDR3 DNA sequence: TGCAGCGTTGGGGGACAGGTCAACTACGAGCAGTACTTC.

V is TRBV11-2 and J is TRBJ2-5, with a weak D call TRBD2 (5 bases). The CDR3 is made up of 14 amino acids. The germline V gene encodes CDR1 SGHAT and CDR2 FQNNGV. The V end was cut by 5 bases, the J end by 5 bases, with 15 bases between. The CDR3 sequence: CASSPQRVLETQYF. CDR3 in DNA: TGTGCCAGCAGCCCACAGAGGGTCTTGGAGACCCAGTACTTC.

This clonotype was found a few times. The chain links TRBV4-1 to TRBJ1-2; perhaps TRBD1 as D (6 bases). The ends were cut back, 2 bases at V and 5 bases at J, with 12 bases in the middle. From germline, CDR1 is MGHRA and CDR2 YSYEKL. The CDR3 consists of 14 residues. The CDR3 reads CASSQSEQGYGYTF. In nucleotides, the CDR3 is TGCGCCAGCAGCCAAAGTGAACAGGGATATGGCTACACCTTC.

This clonotype was picked up many times. This chain connects TRBV6-2 or TRBV6-3 to TRBJ2-1, with D hard to call. CDR1 MNHEY and CDR2 SVGEGT come from the germline V gene. Trimming stripped 0 bases from V and 5 bases from J, with 5 bases between. This CDR3 has 13 residues. CDR3 sequence (DNA): TGTGCCAGCAGTTACTCGTCTAACAATGAGCAGTTCTTC. Translation: CASSYSSNNEQFF.

This clonotype was picked up a small number of times. The genes are TRBV7-9 and TRBJ2-3; the D gene is possibly TRBD2 (5 bases). Between the trimmed V and J ends, which lost 5 bases and 6 bases, there was a span of 15 bases. CDR3 length: 14 residues. CDR1 and CDR2 from the germline V gene are SEHNR and FQNEAQ (reference sequence). The CDR3 spells CASSLKADHDTQYF. The CDR3, as DNA: TGTGCCAGCAGCCTAAAAGCGGACCACGATACGCAGTATTTT.

V usage is TRBV12-3 or TRBV12-4 and J usage is TRBJ2-1, with 11 positions matching TRBD2. Trimming at V came to 0 bases and at J to 10 bases, leaving 5 bases not matched to a gene. The CDR3 runs to 15 residues. The DNA of the CDR3 is TGTGCCAGCAGTTTAGCTAGCGGGAGGGCTCGGGAGCAGTTCTTC. Encoded protein: CASSLASGRAREQFF.

This clonotype has just a few counts. This chain links TRBV12-2 with TRBJ2-5; the table's D call TRBD1 went unverified against the DNA. TRBV12-2 is flagged as a pseudogene. The CDR3 runs 16 residues. The CDR3 sequence: CASRLVGGQFQETQYF. The CDR3, as DNA: TGTGCAAGTCGCTTAGTTGGTGGACAGTTCCAAGAGACCCAGTACTTC.

The chain carries TRBV6-5 and TRBJ2-1, with D uncertain. V was trimmed by 6 bases and J by 8 bases, leaving 14 bases between them. Germline values: CDR1 MNHEY, CDR2 SVGAGI. The length of the CDR3 is 13 residues. DNA of the CDR3: TGTGCCAGCAGACCCACCCAGTACTATGAGCAGTTCTTC. Its protein product is CASRPTQYYEQFF.